This record covers a single T cell receptor (beta chain). Despite likely unrecorded immune exposures, the donors were nominally healthy at the time of sampling. This PCR relied on a set of 60 Vbeta primers and 13 Jbeta primers. Clones were read by immunoSEQ multiplex PCR, and TCRdb kept only the in-frame ones, dropping some. This table holds some 150,000 clones, 75% to 80% found once. The sample originates from a study of cytomegalovirus exposure and HLA in healthy donors. Trimming cost V 6 bases and J 5 bases, with 13 bases left between them. The CDR3 is made up of 14 amino acids. In germline, CDR1 is MNHEY, CDR2 SMNVEV (reference sequence).

This rearrangement joins TRBV27 to TRBJ1-4, with a tentative D call TRBD1 (5 bases). The sample was PBMCs. This TCR was sampled from a woman aged 30 to 39 in good health and CMV-seronegative. CDR3 residues: CASRVGRLNEKLFF. As DNA, the CDR3 is TGTGCCAGCAGAGTGGGGCGCCTCAATGAAAAACTGTTTTTT.